These 19 T cell receptor beta chains were all obtained from the same sample, sequenced in a study of blood T cell repertoires in COVID-19. Produced via immunoSEQ multiplex PCR; TCRdb's table is partial and in-frame only. The sample carries fewer than 250,000 clones, roughly 84% recorded once. Material: PBMCs or T cells enriched from blood (not recorded which). All receptors come from a woman in her 30s who had recovered from COVID-19.

This clone is a singleton in its sample. V is TRBV4-2 and J is TRBJ2-7; the match to TRBD2 covers 7 bases. CDR1 is LGHNA and CDR2 is YNFKEQ in the germline V gene. V gave up 1 base and J gave up 2 bases; unmatched junction bases: 5. The CDR3 is made up of 15 amino acids. The CDR3 nucleotides read TGTGCCAGCAGCCAAGCGGCGGGGACTACCTACGAGCAGTACTTC. It translates to CASSQAAGTTYEQYF.

The J gene is TRBJ1-4, the V gene TRBV25-1, with TRBD1 identical over 10 bases. CDR1 is MGHDK, CDR2 SYGVNS, per germline. CDR3 length equals 13 residues. Trimming at V came to 10 bases and at J to 6 bases, leaving 5 bases not matched to a gene. For the CDR3, the DNA is TGTGCCACCCGGACAGGGGGGGATGAAAAACTGTTTTTT. Translated, it gives CATRTGGDEKLFF.

The chain links TRBV10-3 to TRBJ2-5; perhaps TRBD2 as D (5 bases). Germline CDR1 ENHRY, CDR2 SYGVKD. This CDR3 region has 15 residues. V dropped 4 bases and J dropped 4 bases, with 16 bases sitting between them. CDR3 in amino acids: CAISGAPEGRETQYF. DNA for the CDR3: TGTGCCATCAGTGGGGCGCCTGAGGGCCGAGAGACCCAGTACTTC.

This chain connects TRBV28 to TRBJ1-5; no clear D. Looked up from germline, CDR1 is MDHEN and CDR2 is SYDVKM. Trimming stripped 5 bases from V and 6 bases from J, with 11 bases between. The CDR3 runs 13 residues. CDR3 sequence (DNA): TGTGCCAGCAGTCCTGGAGGGAGTCAGCCCCAGCATTTT. Protein sequence: CASSPGGSQPQHF.

This chain joins TRBV20-1 and TRBJ2-3; 12 bases fit TRBD2. With 3 bases clipped from V and 5 bases from J, the junction kept 6 bases outside the gene matches. Per germline, CDR1 DFQATT and CDR2 SNEGSKA (reference sequence). The CDR3 has 15 residues. The CDR3 coding sequence is TGCAGTGCTAGTTGGCTAGCGGGAGGGGAAGATACGCAGTATTTT. Amino acids: CSASWLAGGEDTQYF.

The table lists this clone with a count of one. The chain links TRBV5-1 to TRBJ1-2; possible D gene TRBD1, 6 bases. V lost 0 bases and J lost 0, with 9 bases in between. This CDR3 region has 15 residues. Germline V CDR1 and CDR2: SGHRS, YFSETQ. CDR3 DNA sequence: TGCGCCAGCAGCTTGGGGGCAGGGGCTAACTATGGCTACACCTTC. Amino acids: CASSLGAGANYGYTF. Filled out from reference TRBV5-1 and TRBJ1-2, the complete variable domain reads KAGVTQTPRYLIKTRGQQVTLSCSPISGHRSVSWYQQTPGQGLQFLFEYFSETQRNKGNFPGRFSGRQFSNSRSEMNVSTLELGDSALYLCASSLGAGANYGYTFGSGTRLTVV.

This clone was seen only a few times. This chain uses TRBV27 with TRBJ1-2; a possible D gene is TRBD1 (5 bases). Germline values: CDR1 MNHEY, CDR2 SMNVEV (reference sequence). This CDR3 is built from 15 residues. V lost 9 bases to trimming and J lost 4 bases, with 21 bases between them. CDR3 DNA sequence: TGTGCCAGTCGGCCGGTACGCACCGGGGGCTATGGCTACACCTTC. Translation: CASRPVRTGGYGYTF.

This chain joins TRBV5-1 and TRBJ1-1, with TRBD1 matching over 7 bases. V lost 4 bases and J lost 7; bases outside the gene matches: 4. CDR3 size: 12 residues. The germline V gene has CDR1 SGHRS and CDR2 YFSETQ. DNA of the CDR3: TGCGCCAGCAGCCGCCGGGACAGTGAAGCTTTCTTT. Protein: CASSRRDSEAFF.

CDR3 nucleotides: TGTGCCAGCAGCCGGACAGGGTTCGGTGAAGCTTTCTTT. Translation: CASSRTGFGEAFF. This sequence joins TRBV12-3 or TRBV12-4 and TRBJ1-1, with 8 bases matching TRBD1. This CDR3 comprises 13 residues. Trimming took 6 bases from V and 7 from J; bases not matched to a gene: 7.

This clone was observed many times. The chain employs TRBV12-3 or TRBV12-4 and TRBJ1-2, with TRBD1 matching over 8 bases. The V segment lost 3 bases and the J segment 7 bases; nucleotides outside the gene matches: 1. There are 12 residues in the CDR3. In nucleotides, the CDR3 is TGTGCCAGCAGTTTTGGACAGGGTGGCTACACCTTC. Its protein product is CASSFGQGGYTF.

CDR3 residues: CASSLAPGSYNEQFF. The CDR3, as DNA: TGCGCCAGCAGCTTGGCTCCAGGCAGCTACAATGAGCAGTTCTTC. The chain links TRBV5-1 to TRBJ2-1, with unresolved D. CDR3 length: 15 amino acids. Trimming took 0 bases from V and 3 from J, leaving 10 bases between them. The germline V gene has CDR1 SGHRS and CDR2 YFSETQ.

This chain links TRBV12-3 or TRBV12-4 with TRBJ1-2; possibly TRBD1 for D (5 bases). The ends were cut back, 3 bases at V and 3 bases at J, with 5 bases in the middle. This CDR3 is built from 12 residues. As DNA, the CDR3 is TGTGCCAGCAGTTTCAGGGACTATGGCTACACCTTC. Encoded protein: CASSFRDYGYTF.

This clone has a single count. The chain recombines TRBV24-1 with TRBJ2-1; maybe TRBD2 (5 bases). V was shortened by 3 bases and J by 0 bases, with 8 bases between the two germline ends. The CDR3 runs to 15 residues. Germline V gene lookup returns CDR1 KGHDR and CDR2 SFDVKD. The CDR3 protein is CATSDRRFSYNEQFF. CDR3 nucleotides: TGTGCCACCAGTGATAGGAGGTTCTCCTACAATGAGCAGTTCTTC.

The V and J genes are TRBV18 and TRBJ2-7; 8 bases align to TRBD1. Germline V lookup: CDR1 KGHSH, CDR2 LQKENI. J was trimmed by 6 bases and V by 1 base; bases with no gene match: 5. The CDR3 contains 14 residues. The CDR3 spells CASSPLTGVLEQYF. CDR3 sequence (DNA): TGTGCCAGCTCACCACTGACAGGGGTACTCGAGCAGTACTTC. The full variable domain, its missing parts supplied by reference TRBV18 and TRBJ2-7, is NAGVMQNPRHLVRRRGQEARLRCSPMKGHSHVYWYRQLPEEGLKFMVYLQKENIIDESGMPKERFSAEFPKEGPSILRIQQVVRGDSAAYFCASSPLTGVLEQYFGPGTRLTVT.

This clone was counted once. The chain joins TRBV10-1 to TRBJ2-1; tentatively, D is TRBD2 (5 bases). Per the germline V gene, CDR1 is WNHNN and CDR2 is SYGVQD (reference sequence). The CDR3 is 12 amino acids. V lost 2 bases to trimming and J lost 6 bases, with 5 bases between them. The CDR3 DNA is TGCGCCAGCAGTGAGGGAGGCAATGAGCAGTTCTTC. As protein: CASSEGGNEQFF.

V is TRBV20-1 and J is TRBJ2-5; D is unclear. Germline CDR1 and CDR2: DFQATT and SNEGSKA (reference sequence). Trimming removed 3 bases at V and 2 bases at J, with 7 bases between. The CDR3 totals 12 residues. CDR3 residues: CSASPQQETQYF. The CDR3 nucleotides read TGCAGTGCTAGTCCGCAGCAAGAGACCCAGTACTTC.

The chain is built from TRBV7-9 and TRBJ1-6; no reliable D call. The CDR3 totals 15 residues. V shed 5 bases and J shed 4 bases, with 12 bases lying between them. Germline V gene data show CDR1 as SEHNR and CDR2 as FQNEAQ (reference sequence). CDR3 nucleotides: TGTGCCAGCAGCCCCTACGGGGATTATAATTCACCCCTCCACTTT. This translates into CASSPYGDYNSPLHF. Full variable domain (rest looked up from reference TRBV7-9 and TRBJ1-6): DTGVSQNPRHKITKRGQNVTFRCDPISEHNRLYWYRQTLGQGPEFLTYFQNEAQLEKSRLLSDRFSAERPKGSFSTLEIQRTEQGDSAMYLCASSPYGDYNSPLHFGNGTRLTVT.

This chain connects TRBV30 to TRBJ2-4; D perhaps matches TRBD2 (6 bases). V was cut by 0 bases and J by 0 bases, with 6 bases left in between. CDR1 and CDR2 (germline): GTSNPN, SVGIG (reference sequence). The CDR3 runs 14 residues. CDR3 loop: CAWSVGGAKNIQYF. DNA for the CDR3: TGTGCCTGGAGTGTGGGGGGAGCCAAAAACATTCAGTACTTC.

The V and J genes are TRBV5-1 and TRBJ1-4, with 7 bases identical to TRBD1. This CDR3 comprises 14 residues. V was clipped by 4 bases and J by 7 bases; unmatched bases: 7. Germline lookup yields CDR1 SGHRS and CDR2 YFSETQ. CDR3 residues: CASSTNRGGEKLFF. The CDR3 nucleotides read TGCGCCAGCAGCACCAACAGGGGCGGTGAAAAACTGTTTTTT.